The TCR beta chain under discussion was sequenced for a study of T cells in Graves' hyperthyroidism and ophthalmopathy. Findings and limits, study-wide: Most thyroid clonotypes expanded above 0.001 appeared in blood too. Ophthalmopathy, which appeared later, was predicted by the model a median around 6.5 months before onset.

Trimming removed 5 bases from V and 0 bases from J, with 11 bases in between. Germline lookup yields CDR1 SGHTA and CDR2 FQGNSA. The CDR3 has 14 amino acids. Amplification targeted TCR beta CDR3 regions from RNA transcripts. A first-round RT-PCR of the TCR CDR3 used the HTBI primer set. TCRdb processed the multiplex PCR reads anew with MiXCR; each CDR3 protein has one entry. The sample records around 300,000 distinct CDR3 sequences, roughly an eighth being singletons. Exclusion criteria comprised uncontrolled infection, other autoimmune disease, pregnancy or lactation. Clinical symptoms, serum thyroxine, TRAb, thyroid ultrasound and orbital computed tomography established diagnosis. This clonotype was counted at least ten times. The antigen remains unidentified.

Sequenced material: blood. This clonotype originated in a woman in her thirties or forties with Graves' ophthalmopathy. The gene calls are TRBV7-2 and TRBJ2-7; D is uncertain. CDR3 coding DNA: TGTGCCAGCAGCCGCTCGTTCAACTCCTACGAGCAGTACTTC. Protein sequence: CASSRSFNSYEQYF.